A single sample gave rise to the 14 T cell receptor beta chains below, sequenced in a study of blood T cell repertoires in COVID-19. The table came from immunoSEQ multiplex PCR; TCRdb's copy has only in-frame clones and leaves some out. The sample yields some 140,000 clones, about 83% seen once. The specimen sequenced was peripheral blood. The receptors come from a woman aged 55-69 years with COVID-19, enrolled during active disease.

This clone came up once. The genes are TRBV24-1 and TRBJ2-1; TRBD2 aligns across 11 bases. This CDR3 spans 15 amino acids. The germline V gene has CDR1 KGHDR and CDR2 SFDVKD. Germline trimming cut 7 bases from V and 7 bases from J; bases unmatched to any gene: 8. Written as DNA, the CDR3 is TGTGCCACCAGCGTTAGCGGGAGGGGAGGGAATGAGCAGTTCTTC. The encoded protein is CATSVSGRGGNEQFF.

The V gene is TRBV4-2, the J gene TRBJ1-4, with D hard to call. V lost 0 bases to trimming and J lost 8 bases, with 10 bases between them. Germline V gene sequence: CDR1 LGHNA, CDR2 YNFKEQ. This CDR3 region has 14 residues. The CDR3 DNA follows: TGTGCCAGCAGCCAAGATTGGAGGGTGGAAAAACTGTTTTTT. This codes for CASSQDWRVEKLFF.

The rearrangement uses TRBV10-3 and TRBJ1-1; D is uncertain. V was cut by 6 bases and J by 7 bases, with 12 bases left in between. Per germline, CDR1 ENHRY and CDR2 SYGVKD. The CDR3 spans 12 residues. DNA for the CDR3: TGTGCCATCAGCTCCGTGGGAGATGAAGCTTTCTTT. Its translation: CAISSVGDEAFF.

The chain is built from TRBV3-1 (or the pseudogene TRBV3-2) and TRBJ2-7; 8 positions match TRBD1. Germline V gives CDR1 LGHDT, CDR2 YNNKEL (reference sequence). This CDR3 is 14 amino acids long. Unmatched junction bases numbered 6, after V lost 6 bases and J lost 2 bases. CDR3 sequence: CASSTQGATYEQYF. CDR3 coding DNA: TGTGCCAGCAGTACTCAGGGGGCCACCTACGAGCAGTACTTC.

This clone turned up a few times. The CDR3 sequence: CASSFIQGTGMGGYTF. The CDR3 DNA is TGTGCCAGCAGCTTTATCCAGGGAACGGGCATGGGTGGCTACACCTTC. This chain joins TRBV7-9 and TRBJ1-2; perhaps TRBD1 as D (5 bases). Germline lookup yields CDR1 SEHNR and CDR2 FQNEAQ (reference sequence). The CDR3 contains 16 residues. V dropped 3 bases and J dropped 7 bases, with 21 bases sitting between them.

The V and J genes are TRBV7-9 and TRBJ1-2, with 10 bases aligning to TRBD1. The CDR3 is 16 residues long. The germline CDR1 and CDR2 sequences are SEHNR and FQNEAQ (reference sequence). The junction had 10 bases not matched to a gene; V was cut back by 5 bases and J by 4 bases. The CDR3 protein is CASSITGQGEGYGYTF. CDR3 DNA sequence: TGTGCCAGCAGCATAACAGGACAGGGGGAAGGCTATGGCTACACCTTC.

The DNA for the CDR3 is TGTGCCAGCAGCTCGGGGAGGCAGCAGTATGGCTACACCTTC. Its translation is CASSSGRQQYGYTF. J is TRBJ1-2 and V is TRBV6-5; D remains ambiguous. V dropped 6 bases and J dropped 5 bases, with 16 bases sitting between them. The CDR3 is made up of 14 amino acids. Germline CDR1 reads MNHEY; CDR2 reads SVGAGI.

For the CDR3, the DNA is TGTGCCAGTTCGCTAGCGGGTGGGTCAGATACGCAGTATTTT. Protein product: CASSLAGGSDTQYF. The chain uses TRBV19 and TRBJ2-3; TRBD2 matches 8 bases. CDR3 length equals 14 residues. V lost 8 bases, J lost 4 bases, and 8 bases stayed unmatched. CDR1 is LNHDA and CDR2 is SQIVND in the germline V gene (reference sequence).

The chain couples TRBV25-1 to TRBJ2-3, with 10 bases identical to TRBD2. V lost 6 bases and J lost 6; bases outside the gene matches: 6. The CDR3 is made up of 14 amino acids. Germline-derived CDR1 and CDR2 are MGHDK and SYGVNS. CDR3 nucleotides: TGTGCCAGCAGGGAAGCGGGGGGGTCGGATACGCAGTATTTT. Its protein product is CASREAGGSDTQYF.

The gene calls are TRBV28 and TRBJ1-4, with D unclear. The CDR3 runs to 12 residues. Per germline, CDR1 MDHEN and CDR2 SYDVKM. Trimming removed 7 bases at V and 12 bases at J, with 15 bases between. The CDR3 DNA reads TGTGCCAGCACCCTGGGAGCCAACGAACTGTTTTTT. Protein product: CASTLGANELFF.

J is TRBJ1-5 and V is TRBV7-9; a possible D gene is TRBD1 (6 bases). The V end lost 3 bases, the J end lost 1 base, and 10 bases lay between the germline ends. Germline V gives CDR1 SEHNR, CDR2 FQNEAQ (reference sequence). The length of the CDR3 is 15 residues. In DNA, the CDR3 is TGTGCCAGCAGCTTCGCAGGGGCGAGCAATCAGCCCCAGCATTTT. This encodes CASSFAGASNQPQHF. The whole variable domain, filled in from reference TRBV7-9 and TRBJ1-5, reads DTGVSQNPRHKITKRGQNVTFRCDPISEHNRLYWYRQTLGQGPEFLTYFQNEAQLEKSRLLSDRFSAERPKGSFSTLEIQRTEQGDSAMYLCASSFAGASNQPQHFGDGTRLSIL.

The chain carries TRBV2 and TRBJ1-1; no clear D. This CDR3 contains 11 residues. Between the trimmed V and J ends, which lost 7 bases and 8 bases, there was a span of 11 bases. Germline-derived CDR1 and CDR2 are SNHLY and FYNNEI. CDR3 DNA: TGTGCCAGCATCGAGGTACGGGAAGCTTTCTTT. Translation gives CASIEVREAFF. Full variable domain (missing parts from reference TRBV2 and TRBJ1-1): EPEVTQTPSHQVTQMGQEVILRCVPISNHLYFYWYRQILGQKVEFLVSFYNNEISEKSEIFDDQFSVERPDGSNFTLKIRSTKLEDSAMYFCASIEVREAFFGQGTRLTVV.

This chain connects TRBV6-6 to TRBJ2-3, with no clear D. This CDR3 comprises 14 residues. The V end was cut by 1 base, the J end by 1 base, with 6 bases between. Germline V gene lookup returns CDR1 MNHNY and CDR2 SVGAGI (reference sequence). The DNA of the CDR3 is TGTGCCAGCAGTTACTTATATGGCACAGATACGCAGTATTTT. Its protein is CASSYLYGTDTQYF.

In this sample, this clone turned up once. This chain uses TRBV5-1 with TRBJ1-2; D perhaps matches TRBD1 (5 bases). This CDR3 spans 15 amino acids. V shed 0 bases and J shed 3 bases, with 12 bases lying between them. The germline CDR1 and CDR2 sequences are SGHRS and YFSETQ. CDR3 nucleotide sequence: TGCGCCAGCAGCTTGGCAGCAGGGCCCGACTATGGCTACACCTTC. Protein: CASSLAAGPDYGYTF.